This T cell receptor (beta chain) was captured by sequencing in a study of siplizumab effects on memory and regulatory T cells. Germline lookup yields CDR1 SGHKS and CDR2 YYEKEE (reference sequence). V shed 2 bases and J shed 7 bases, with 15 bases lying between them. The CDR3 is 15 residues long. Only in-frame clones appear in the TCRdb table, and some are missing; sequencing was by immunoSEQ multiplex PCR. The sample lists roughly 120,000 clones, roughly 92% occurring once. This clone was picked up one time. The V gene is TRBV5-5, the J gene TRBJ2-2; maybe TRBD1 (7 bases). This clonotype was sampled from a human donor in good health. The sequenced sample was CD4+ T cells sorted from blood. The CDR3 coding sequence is TGTGCCAGCAGCTTTCGACAGGGAGGATACGGGGAGCTGTTTTTT. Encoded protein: CASSFRQGGYGELFF. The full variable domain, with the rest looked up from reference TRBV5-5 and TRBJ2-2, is DAGVTQSPTHLIKTRGQQVTLRCSPISGHKSVSWYQQVLGQGPQFIFQYYEKEERGRGNFPDRFSARQFPNYSSELNVNALLLGDSALYLCASSFRQGGYGELFFGEGSRLTVL.